The 29 T cell receptor beta chains in this list originate from one sample, sequenced in a study of blood T cell repertoires in COVID-19. Only in-frame clones appear in the TCRdb table, and some are missing; sequencing was by immunoSEQ multiplex PCR. The sample lists around 140,000 clones; approximately 80% were seen once. The source material was PBMCs or T cells enriched from blood (not recorded which). Receptors originate from a woman aged 45-65 years who had recovered from COVID-19.

The chain combines TRBV18 with TRBJ2-7; perhaps TRBD2 as D (5 bases). Germline CDR1 is KGHSH and CDR2 is LQKENI. This CDR3 is built from 13 residues. The V gene lost 3 bases and the J gene lost 3 bases, with 9 bases spanning the gap. The CDR3 here is CASSPTGIYEQYV. CDR3 DNA: TGTGCCAGCTCACCGACCGGGATCTACGAGCAGTACGTC.

Written as DNA, the CDR3 is TGTGCCAGCAGCGTAGTGACAGCTGACACCGGGGAGCTGTTTTTT. Its translation: CASSVVTADTGELFF. The rearrangement uses TRBV9 and TRBJ2-2; tentatively, D is TRBD1 (5 bases). Germline values: CDR1 SGDLS, CDR2 YYNGEE. V was cut by 0 bases and J by 3 bases, with 9 bases left in between. The CDR3 runs to 15 residues.

This sequence joins TRBV7-2 and TRBJ2-5; 7 bases agree with TRBD2. The J segment lost 4 bases and the V segment lost 5 bases, leaving 4 bases of the junction unmatched. CDR3 size: 13 residues. Per the germline V gene, CDR1 is SGHTA and CDR2 is FQGNSA. The DNA for the CDR3 is TGTGCCAGCAGCCAGGTAGCGGGAGAGACCCAGTACTTC. Encoded protein: CASSQVAGETQYF.

V gene TRBV19 combines with J gene TRBJ2-2; 9 bases align to TRBD1. Germline trimming cut 9 bases from V and 5 bases from J; bases unmatched to any gene: 4. This CDR3 spans 13 amino acids. CDR1 is LNHDA, CDR2 SQIVND, per germline (reference sequence). CDR3 coding DNA: TGTGCCAGAGGACAGGGGCGGACCGGGGAGCTGTTTTTT. Encoded protein: CARGQGRTGELFF.

Concerning this clone itself: The junction and the germline gene differ at one end; a read error may be behind it. The V gene is TRBV6-1, the J gene TRBJ1-1, with D possibly TRBD1 on 5 matching bases. The CDR3 is made up of 11 amino acids. Germline V gene lookup returns CDR1 MNHNS and CDR2 SASEGT. The DNA of the CDR3 is TGTGCCAGCAGGGAAGCAGGGAGAGCTTTCTTT. Encoded protein: CASREAGRAFF.

The V gene is TRBV11-2, the J gene TRBJ1-2; D is perhaps TRBD1 (5 bases). The CDR3 spans 14 residues. CDR1 SGHAT and CDR2 FQNNGV come from the germline V gene. V lost 3 bases, J lost 2 bases, and 10 bases lay in between. CDR3 DNA: TGTGCCAGCAGCTTGGAGGGGAGGAACTATGGCTACACCTTC. It specifies CASSLEGRNYGYTF.

The table lists this clone with a few counts. CDR3 sequence reads: CASTDRGDGDEAFF. CDR3 coding DNA: TGCGCCAGCACTGACCGGGGTGACGGAGATGAAGCTTTCTTT. The gene calls are TRBV10-2 and TRBJ1-1; D not certain. CDR1 is WSHSY and CDR2 is SAAADI in the germline V gene. The V end was cut by 7 bases, the J end by 7 bases, with 19 bases between. CDR3 size: 14 residues.

The rearrangement joins TRBV10-2 to TRBJ1-1; no clear D gene. The CDR3 extends over 15 amino acids. Germline loops: CDR1 WSHSY, CDR2 SAAADI. V lost 1 base and J 5 bases, leaving 14 bases between the germline ends. This CDR3 is CASSEFLPRGTEAFF. CDR3 DNA sequence: TGCGCCAGCAGTGAGTTTCTTCCCCGAGGGACTGAAGCTTTCTTT.

The chain links TRBV9 to TRBJ1-1; perhaps TRBD1 as D (5 bases). CDR1 and CDR2 (germline): SGDLS, YYNGEE. The CDR3 has 14 residues. The V gene lost 4 bases and the J gene lost 4 bases, with 14 bases spanning the gap. CDR3 protein: CASSSGLKFTEAFF. CDR3 nucleotide sequence: TGTGCCAGCAGCTCAGGGTTGAAATTCACTGAAGCTTTCTTT.

This clone was detected only a few times. This chain links TRBV18 with TRBJ2-5; D is unclear. The CDR3 is 13 residues long. Trimming left V 2 bases short and J 1 base short, with 5 bases between. Germline lookup yields CDR1 KGHSH and CDR2 LQKENI. This chain's CDR3 is CASSPESQETQYF. The CDR3 DNA reads as TGTGCCAGCTCACCAGAGTCCCAAGAGACCCAGTACTTC.

The chain recombines TRBV9 with TRBJ2-2, with 8 bases lining up with TRBD2. Germline CDR1 SGDLS, CDR2 YYNGEE. Trimming cost V 3 bases and J 6 bases; bases outside gene matches: 10. The CDR3 is 16 amino acids. CDR3 protein: CASSGRLAGGAGELFF. In nucleotides, the CDR3 is TGTGCCAGCAGCGGCAGGCTAGCGGGTGGGGCCGGGGAGCTGTTTTTT. Using reference TRBV9 and TRBJ2-2 for the parts outside the CDR3, the full variable domain is DSGVTQTPKHLITATGQRVTLRCSPRSGDLSVYWYQQSLDQGLQFLIQYYNGEERAKGNILERFSAQQFPDLHSELNLSSLELGDSALYFCASSGRLAGGAGELFFGEGSRLTVL.

The gene calls are TRBV6-4 and TRBJ1-5; D is uncertain. CDR1 and CDR2 from the germline V gene are MRHNA and SNTAGT. V was cut by 6 bases and J by 2 bases, with 11 bases left in between. The CDR3 spans 14 residues. The CDR3 sequence: CASSPAAGNQPQHF. The CDR3 coding sequence is TGTGCCAGCAGCCCAGCCGCGGGCAATCAGCCCCAGCATTTT.

The J gene is TRBJ1-4, the V gene TRBV24-1; D may be TRBD1 (6 bases). CDR3 length equals 13 residues. The ends were cut back, 7 bases at V and 3 bases at J, with 8 bases in the middle. Looked up from germline, CDR1 is KGHDR and CDR2 is SFDVKD. For the CDR3, the DNA is TGTGCCACCAGGGACAGCTCTAATGAAAAACTGTTTTTT. This gives the protein CATRDSSNEKLFF.

V usage is TRBV28 and J usage is TRBJ2-1, with 7 bases matching TRBD2. CDR1 and CDR2 (germline): MDHEN, SYDVKM. CDR3 length equals 17 residues. J was trimmed by 5 bases and V by 7 bases; bases with no gene match: 17. The CDR3 reads CASTRQILADRNNEQFF. The CDR3 DNA follows: TGTGCCAGCACCCGACAGATCCTAGCGGACCGGAACAATGAGCAGTTCTTC.

This chain uses TRBV10-3 with TRBJ1-2; 9 bases agree with TRBD1. Germline trimming cut 4 bases from V and 6 bases from J; bases unmatched to any gene: 6. The CDR3 has 14 amino acids. Germline V gene sequence: CDR1 ENHRY, CDR2 SYGVKD. The CDR3 here is CAISVTGGADGYTF. As DNA, the CDR3 is TGTGCCATCAGTGTTACAGGGGGCGCCGATGGCTACACCTTC.

This clone appeared a single time. The chain recombines TRBV29-1 with TRBJ1-1; D not certain. Germline lookup yields CDR1 SQVTM and CDR2 ANQGSEA. The CDR3 sequence is 14 residues long. V was trimmed by 1 base and J by 4 bases, leaving 13 bases between them. CDR3 sequence (DNA): TGCAGCGTTGAAGGAGGCACAGCGGCCACTGAAGCTTTCTTT. Encoded protein: CSVEGGTAATEAFF.

The chain couples TRBV4-1 to TRBJ1-1; D may be TRBD1 (6 bases). Germline V gene sequence: CDR1 MGHRA, CDR2 YSYEKL. V was trimmed by 0 bases and J by 0 bases, leaving 14 bases between them. The CDR3 runs to 17 residues. The CDR3 DNA is TGCGCCAGCAGCCAAGATAGTCCGCAGGGGTTGAACACTGAAGCTTTCTTT. It translates to CASSQDSPQGLNTEAFF.

CDR3 in amino acids: CASSPRAGTGELFF. As DNA, the CDR3 is TGTGCCAGCAGCCCCCGTGCGGGGACCGGGGAGCTGTTTTTT. J is TRBJ2-2 and V is TRBV9, with D possibly matching TRBD2 (6 bases). V lost 4 bases to trimming and J lost 5 bases, with 12 bases between them. CDR3 length: 14 residues. CDR1 is SGDLS, CDR2 YYNGEE, per germline.

In this sample, this clone turned up once. The genes are TRBV7-9 and TRBJ2-7; D uncertain. CDR3 length: 13 residues. Germline loops: CDR1 SEHNR, CDR2 FQNEAQ (reference sequence). The V and J ends lost 2 bases and 7 bases respectively, with 12 bases between them. The CDR3 reads CASSLSPLGEQYF. CDR3 nucleotide sequence: TGTGCCAGCAGCTTATCCCCACTCGGGGAGCAGTACTTC. Variable domain in full (rest from reference TRBV7-9 and TRBJ2-7): DTGVSQNPRHKITKRGQNVTFRCDPISEHNRLYWYRQTLGQGPEFLTYFQNEAQLEKSRLLSDRFSAERPKGSFSTLEIQRTEQGDSAMYLCASSLSPLGEQYFGPGTRLTVT.

The J gene is TRBJ2-5, the V gene TRBV10-1, with 9 bases aligning to TRBD1. CDR1 and CDR2 (germline): WNHNN, SYGVQD (reference sequence). The junction had 9 bases not matched to a gene; V was cut back by 6 bases and J by 1 base. The CDR3 sequence is 16 residues long. CDR3 nucleotides: TGCGCCAGCAGCCGGGGACAGGGCCCCCTCCAAGAGACCCAGTACTTC. Translation: CASSRGQGPLQETQYF.

This clone is a singleton in its sample. For the CDR3, the DNA is TGCGCCAGCAGCAGAACACTTCAGGGGTCGCAGGGAAACACCATATATTTT. It specifies CASSRTLQGSQGNTIYF. The chain recombines TRBV5-1 with TRBJ1-3, with a possible D match to TRBD1 (6 bases). The CDR3 is 17 residues long. CDR1 is SGHRS, CDR2 YFSETQ, per germline. Trimming removed 4 bases at V and 4 bases at J, with 21 bases between.

The gene calls are TRBV12-1 and TRBJ1-2; TRBD1 is taken as the D call from the table, unchecked against the DNA. TRBV12-1 is noted as a pseudogene. The CDR3 is 15 amino acids. The CDR3 DNA reads TGTGCCAGCAGCCCGGGACAGAGGGTAGACTATGGCTACACCTTC. It codes for CASSPGQRVDYGYTF.

J is TRBJ2-7 and V is TRBV19, with TRBD2 as a possible D gene (5 bases). Germline V gene lookup returns CDR1 LNHDA and CDR2 SQIVND (reference sequence). V lost 6 bases to trimming and J lost 2 bases, with 14 bases between them. The CDR3 extends over 14 amino acids. The CDR3 protein is CASSHGLAAYEQYF. The CDR3, as DNA: TGTGCCAGTAGCCACGGACTGGCGGCCTACGAGCAGTACTTC.

This clone was observed a single time. V gene TRBV11-2 combines with J gene TRBJ2-1, with D maybe TRBD2 (5 bases). Looked up from germline, CDR1 is SGHAT and CDR2 is FQNNGV. V gave up 5 bases and J gave up 4 bases, with 18 bases separating them. The CDR3 has 16 residues. CDR3 sequence: CASSLRVAKRYNEQFF. CDR3 nucleotide sequence: TGTGCCAGCAGCCTTAGAGTCGCGAAGCGGTACAATGAGCAGTTCTTC.

The chain recombines TRBV30 with TRBJ2-7; 10 bases match TRBD1. Germline V gives CDR1 GTSNPN, CDR2 SVGIG (reference sequence). J gave up 6 bases and V 6 bases, and 8 bases lay outside the gene matches. This CDR3 is built from 13 residues. CDR3 bases: TGTGCCTGCGCCGGGACAGGGGATGGCGAGCAGTACTTC. The encoded protein is CACAGTGDGEQYF.

The chain has TRBV9 and TRBJ1-2, with TRBD1 identical over 9 bases. Trimming cost V 4 bases and J 6 bases; bases outside gene matches: 10. Germline V CDR1 and CDR2: SGDLS, YYNGEE. The CDR3 is made up of 15 amino acids. The CDR3 sequence: CASSISGQGGNGYTF. DNA of the CDR3: TGTGCCAGCAGCATATCGGGACAGGGAGGAAATGGCTACACCTTC.

This clone has only a few counts. The rearrangement links TRBV27 to TRBJ2-3; TRBD2 agrees at 11 bases. V shed 6 bases, J shed 3 bases, and the junction held 5 bases outside the gene matches. CDR3 length: 15 residues. Germline V CDR1 and CDR2: MNHEY, SMNVEV (reference sequence). The CDR3 DNA is TGTGCCAGCAGCGGACTAGCGGGTAGAACAGATACGCAGTATTTT. The encoded protein is CASSGLAGRTDTQYF.

The gene calls are TRBV3-1 (or the pseudogene TRBV3-2) and TRBJ1-2; D might be TRBD1 (6 bases). V gave up 0 bases and J gave up 5 bases, with 16 bases separating them. The germline V gene has CDR1 LGHDT and CDR2 YNNKEL (reference sequence). The CDR3 has 16 residues. This CDR3 reads CASSQDPPAGDYGYTF. The DNA of the CDR3 is TGTGCCAGCAGCCAAGATCCCCCGGCAGGGGATTATGGCTACACCTTC.

This clone was recorded only once. The chain links TRBV7-3 to TRBJ2-2; D possibly corresponds to TRBD2 (7 bases). The germline V gene has CDR1 SGHTA and CDR2 FQGTGA. The CDR3 is 16 amino acids. V lost 2 bases to trimming and J lost 1 base, with 11 bases between them. The CDR3 sequence: CASSLPGGGNTGELFF. In DNA form, the CDR3 reads TGTGCCAGCAGCTTACCGGGGGGCGGGAACACCGGGGAGCTGTTTTTT.